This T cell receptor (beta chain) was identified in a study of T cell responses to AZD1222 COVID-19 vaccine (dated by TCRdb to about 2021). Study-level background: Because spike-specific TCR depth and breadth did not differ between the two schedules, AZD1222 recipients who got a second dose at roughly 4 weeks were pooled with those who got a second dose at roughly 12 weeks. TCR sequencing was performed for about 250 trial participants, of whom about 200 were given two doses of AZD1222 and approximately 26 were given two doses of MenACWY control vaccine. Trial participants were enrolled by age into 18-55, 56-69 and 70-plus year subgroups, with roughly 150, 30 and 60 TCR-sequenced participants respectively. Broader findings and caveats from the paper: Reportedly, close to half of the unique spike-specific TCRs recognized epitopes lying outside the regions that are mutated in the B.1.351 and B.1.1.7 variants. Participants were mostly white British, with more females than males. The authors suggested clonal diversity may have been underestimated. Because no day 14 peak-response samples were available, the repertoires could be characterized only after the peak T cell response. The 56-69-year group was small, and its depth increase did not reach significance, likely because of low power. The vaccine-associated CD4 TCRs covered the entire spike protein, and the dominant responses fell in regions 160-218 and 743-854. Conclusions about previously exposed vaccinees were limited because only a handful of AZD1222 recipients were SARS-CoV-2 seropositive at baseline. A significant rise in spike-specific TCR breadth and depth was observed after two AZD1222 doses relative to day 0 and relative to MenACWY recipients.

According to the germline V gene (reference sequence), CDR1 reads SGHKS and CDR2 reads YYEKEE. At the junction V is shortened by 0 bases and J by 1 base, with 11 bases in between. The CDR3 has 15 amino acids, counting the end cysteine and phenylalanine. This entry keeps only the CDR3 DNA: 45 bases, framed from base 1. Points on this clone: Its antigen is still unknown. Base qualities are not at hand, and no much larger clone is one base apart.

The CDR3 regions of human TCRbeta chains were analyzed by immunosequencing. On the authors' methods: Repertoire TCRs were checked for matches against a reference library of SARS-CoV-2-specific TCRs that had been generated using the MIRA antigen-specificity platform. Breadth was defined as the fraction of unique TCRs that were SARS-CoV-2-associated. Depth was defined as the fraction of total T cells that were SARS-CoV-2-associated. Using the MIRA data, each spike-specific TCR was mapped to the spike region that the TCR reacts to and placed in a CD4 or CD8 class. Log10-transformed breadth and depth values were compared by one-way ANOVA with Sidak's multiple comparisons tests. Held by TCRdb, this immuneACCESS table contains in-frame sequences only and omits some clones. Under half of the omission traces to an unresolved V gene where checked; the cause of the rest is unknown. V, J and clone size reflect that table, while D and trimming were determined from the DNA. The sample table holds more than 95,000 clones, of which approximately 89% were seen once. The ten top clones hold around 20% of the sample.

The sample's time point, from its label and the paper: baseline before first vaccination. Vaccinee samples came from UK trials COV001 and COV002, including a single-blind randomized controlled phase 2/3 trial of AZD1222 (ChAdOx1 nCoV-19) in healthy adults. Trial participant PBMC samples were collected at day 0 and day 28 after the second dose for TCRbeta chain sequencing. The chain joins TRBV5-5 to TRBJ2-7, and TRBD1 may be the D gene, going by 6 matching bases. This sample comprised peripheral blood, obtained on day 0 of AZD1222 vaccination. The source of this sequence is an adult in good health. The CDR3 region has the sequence CASSLVPRGSYEQYF. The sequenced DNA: TGTGCCAGCAGCTTGGTCCCCAGGGGATCCTACGAGCAGTACTTC.